This T cell receptor (beta chain) stems from a study of CD8 T cell repertoires and HIV-1 epitope variants. Overall study: T cells were stimulated with Twenty-five Gag and Nef peptides separately. 1M T cells were kept uncultured as a baseline. Tested: three Gag epitope families, Nef HW9 and YT9.

To note about this clone: Its matching antigen is unknown.

Germline CDR1 is SGHTA and CDR2 is FQGNSA. CDR3 length: 14 residues. The junction had 5 bases not matched to a gene; V was cut back by 5 bases and J by 5 bases. Study-wide findings and caveats: Four or five clonotypes recognized Nef KF9, one HW9, none TAALDMSHF.

The method was immunoSEQ multiplex PCR; TCRdb's version includes in-frame clones alone and lacks a portion of them. The table lists about 90,000 clones, roughly four fifths of them singletons, with more than 25% in the top ten. The chain carries TRBV7-2 and TRBJ2-1; 8 bases agree with TRBD1. This receptor was obtained from a male donor with HIV. Material for sequencing was uncultured baseline CD8+ T cells from peripheral blood mononuclear cells (PBMCs). The CDR3 sequence: CASSPGGADNEQFF. The CDR3 DNA reads TGTGCCAGCAGCCCAGGGGGCGCGGACAATGAGCAGTTCTTC.